This TCR beta chain was identified in a study of OX40 agonist ivuxolimab in advanced cancers. Study-wide background: Antecedent anti-PD-1, anti-PD-L1 or anti-CTLA-4 therapy was permissible, with around 41% having received some.

Clones were read by immunoSEQ multiplex PCR, and TCRdb kept only the in-frame ones, dropping some. The table includes 60,000 or so clones, less than 85% detected once. This TCR derives from an adult with an advanced solid tumor such as melanoma, head and neck, liver or kidney cancer. Sequencing was performed on CD4+ or CD8+ T cells sorted from blood, taken in a trial of the OX40 agonist ivuxolimab.

CDR3 protein: CASSLTGGEQFF. Written as DNA, the CDR3 is TGTGCCAGCAGCCTCACTGGGGGTGAGCAGTTCTTC. V and J are TRBV7-3 and TRBJ2-1; TRBD1 or TRBD2 may be the D gene (5 bases each). There are 12 residues in the CDR3. V lost 5 bases and J lost 9, with 11 bases in between. Germline lookup yields CDR1 SGHTA and CDR2 FQGTGA.